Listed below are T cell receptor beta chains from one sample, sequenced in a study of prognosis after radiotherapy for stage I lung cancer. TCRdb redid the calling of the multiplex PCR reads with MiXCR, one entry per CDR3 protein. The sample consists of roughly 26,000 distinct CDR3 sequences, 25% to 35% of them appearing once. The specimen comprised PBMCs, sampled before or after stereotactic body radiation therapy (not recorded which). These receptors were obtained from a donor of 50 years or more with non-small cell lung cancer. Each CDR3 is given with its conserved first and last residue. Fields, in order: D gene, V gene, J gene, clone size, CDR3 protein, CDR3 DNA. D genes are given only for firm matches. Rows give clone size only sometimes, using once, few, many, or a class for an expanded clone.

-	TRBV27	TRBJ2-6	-	CASSLAGPQGNVLTF	TGTGCCAGCAGTTTGGCGGGACCCCAGGGGAACGTCCTGACTTTC
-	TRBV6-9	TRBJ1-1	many	CASSYGGAANTEAFF	TGTGCCAGCAGTTACGGGGGAGCGGCGAACACTGAAGCTTTCTTT
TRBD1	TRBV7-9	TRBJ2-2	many	CASSSPRGTDTGELFF	TGTGCCAGCAGCTCACCGAGGGGGACAGACACCGGGGAGCTGTTTTTT
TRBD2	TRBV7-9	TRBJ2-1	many	CASSPGLAGEFF	TGTGCCAGCAGCCCCGGACTAGCGGGGGAGTTCTTC
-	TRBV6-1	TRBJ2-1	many	CASTAGRSGQFF	TGTGCCAGCACCGCAGGGCGGTCGGGGCAGTTCTTC
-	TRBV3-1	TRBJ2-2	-	CASSQQNTGELFF	TGTGCCAGCAGCCAACAGAACACCGGGGAGCTGTTTTTT
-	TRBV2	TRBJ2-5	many	CASSYSEETQYF	TGTGCCAGCAGTTACAGTGAAGAGACCCAGTACTTC
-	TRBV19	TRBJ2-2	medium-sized	CASSNRVTGELFF	TGTGCCAGTAGTAACAGGGTCACCGGGGAGCTGTTTTTT
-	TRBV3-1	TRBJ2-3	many	CASSQRAGRTDTQYF	TGTGCCAGCAGCCAAAGGGCGGGGCGCACAGATACGCAGTATTTT
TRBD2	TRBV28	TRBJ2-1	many	CASSSQGLAGGSSYNEQFF	TGTGCCAGCAGTTCCCAAGGACTAGCGGGGGGGAGCTCCTACAATGAGCAGTTCTTC
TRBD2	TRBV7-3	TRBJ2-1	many	CASSPESGRADNEQFF	TGTGCCAGCAGCCCAGAGAGCGGGAGGGCCGACAATGAGCAGTTCTTC
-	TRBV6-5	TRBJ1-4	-	CASSYFGRQSEKLFF	TGTGCCAGCAGTTACTTCGGGAGACAGAGTGAAAAACTGTTTTTT
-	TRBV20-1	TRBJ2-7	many	CSARGVGNEQYF	TGCAGTGCTAGAGGGGTAGGGAACGAGCAGTACTTC
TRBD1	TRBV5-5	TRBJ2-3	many	CASSLGQGIDTQYF	TGTGCCAGCAGCTTGGGACAGGGAATAGATACGCAGTATTTT
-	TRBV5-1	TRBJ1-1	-	CASSWGGVQINTEAFF	TGCGCCAGCAGCTGGGGGGGGGTACAGATTAACACTGAAGCTTTCTTT
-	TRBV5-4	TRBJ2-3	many	CASSPDSDTDTQYF	TGTGCCAGCAGCCCCGACTCCGACACAGATACGCAGTATTTT
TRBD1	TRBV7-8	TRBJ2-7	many	CASSLRSGGFYEQYF	TGTGCCAGCAGCTTACGATCAGGGGGTTTCTACGAGCAGTACTTC
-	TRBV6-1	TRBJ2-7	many	CASSRTAYEQYF	TGTGCCAGCAGTCGAACAGCCTACGAGCAGTACTTC
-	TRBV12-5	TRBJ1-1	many	CASGLVHRTANTEAFF	TGTGCTAGTGGTTTGGTACACAGGACAGCGAACACTGAAGCTTTCTTT
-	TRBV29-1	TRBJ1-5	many	CSVGRGGNQPQHF	TGCAGCGTTGGCAGAGGGGGCAATCAGCCCCAGCATTTT
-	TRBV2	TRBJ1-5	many	CASSEAMIGHSNQPQHF	TGTGCCAGCAGTGAAGCAATGATCGGTCATAGCAATCAGCCCCAGCATTTT
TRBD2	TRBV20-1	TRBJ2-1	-	CSARDALAGGVNEQFF	TGCAGTGCTAGAGATGCTCTAGCGGGAGGTGTTAATGAGCAGTTCTTC
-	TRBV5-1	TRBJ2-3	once	CASSFEASSDTQYF	TGCGCCAGCAGCTTTGAGGCTAGCTCAGATACGCAGTATTTT
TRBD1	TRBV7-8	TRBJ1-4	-	CASSLGRQGGRNEKLFF	TGTGCCAGCAGCCTAGGAAGACAGGGAGGGAGAAATGAAAAACTGTTTTTT
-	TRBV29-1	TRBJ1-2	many	CSVDRKGYTF	TGCAGCGTTGATCGAAAAGGCTACACCTTC
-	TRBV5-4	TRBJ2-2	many	CASSSTHSGGELFF	TGTGCCAGCAGCTCAACACACTCCGGCGGGGAGCTGTTTTTT
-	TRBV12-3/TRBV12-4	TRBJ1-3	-	CASSSGSGNTIYF	TGTGCCAGCAGTTCGGGGTCTGGAAACACCATATATTTT
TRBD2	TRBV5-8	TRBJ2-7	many	CASSYGGGLAGVYEQYF	TGTGCCAGCAGCTATGGTGGGGGACTAGCGGGGGTCTACGAGCAGTACTTC
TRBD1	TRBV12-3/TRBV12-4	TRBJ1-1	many	CASSLALSGTGYMNTEAFF	TGTGCCAGCAGTTTAGCGCTAAGTGGGACAGGCTATATGAACACTGAAGCTTTCTTT
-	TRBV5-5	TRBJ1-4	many	CASSLEGTPGEKLFF	TGTGCCAGCAGCTTGGAGGGGACCCCTGGTGAAAAACTGTTTTTT
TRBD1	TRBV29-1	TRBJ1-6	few	CSVRSGGNSPLHF	TGCAGCGTCCGGTCAGGGGGTAATTCACCCCTCCACTTT
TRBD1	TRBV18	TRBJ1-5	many	CASSRRTGGNQPQHF	TGTGCCAGCTCACGGAGGACAGGGGGCAATCAGCCCCAGCATTTT
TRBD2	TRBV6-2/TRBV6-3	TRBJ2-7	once	CASSEGGGGTSYEQYF	TGTGCCAGCAGTGAAGGTGGGGGAGGGACTTCCTACGAGCAGTACTTC
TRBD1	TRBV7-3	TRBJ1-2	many	CASSLTGGYGYTF	TGTGCCAGCAGCCTCACAGGGGGCTATGGCTACACCTTC
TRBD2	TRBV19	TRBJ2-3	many	CASRVSGRVTDTQYF	TGTGCCAGTAGGGTTAGCGGGAGAGTCACAGATACGCAGTATTTT
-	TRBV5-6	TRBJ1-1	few	CASSLASLIGGTEAFF	TGTGCCAGCAGCTTGGCATCGCTTATAGGGGGCACTGAAGCTTTCTTT
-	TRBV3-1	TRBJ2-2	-	CASSRGHITGELFF	TGTGCCAGCAGCCGAGGACATATCACCGGGGAGCTGTTTTTT
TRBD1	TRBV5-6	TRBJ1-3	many	CASSHGLGGFGNTIYF	TGTGCCAGCAGCCATGGGCTAGGGGGCTTTGGAAACACCATATATTTT
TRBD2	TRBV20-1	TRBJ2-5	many	CSPREGETQYF	TGCAGTCCGCGGGAGGGGGAGACCCAGTACTTC
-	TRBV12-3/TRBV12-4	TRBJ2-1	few	CASSFNDNEQFF	TGTGCCAGCAGTTTCAACGACAATGAGCAGTTCTTC
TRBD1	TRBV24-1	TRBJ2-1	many	CAARTGGNEQFF	TGTGCCGCCAGGACAGGGGGCAATGAGCAGTTCTTC
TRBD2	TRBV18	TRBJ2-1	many	CASSPLAGAYNEQFF	TGTGCCAGCTCACCCCTAGCGGGGGCCTACAATGAGCAGTTCTTC
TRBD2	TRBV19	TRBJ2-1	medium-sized	CASSIVGLAGGHNEQFF	TGTGCCAGTAGTATAGTTGGACTAGCGGGGGGACACAATGAGCAGTTCTTC
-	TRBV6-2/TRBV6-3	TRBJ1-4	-	CASSYSSTTTNEKLFF	TGTGCCAGCAGTTACTCTTCCACTACAACTAATGAAAAACTGTTTTTT
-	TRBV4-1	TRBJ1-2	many	CASSQMGEENYGYTF	TGCGCCAGCAGCCAGATGGGGGAGGAGAACTATGGCTACACCTTC
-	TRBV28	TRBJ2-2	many	CASSSQGTGELFF	TGTGCCAGCAGTTCACAAGGCACCGGGGAGCTGTTTTTT
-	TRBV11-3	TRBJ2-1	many	CASSFPGNEQFF	TGTGCCAGCAGCTTTCCAGGGAATGAGCAGTTCTTC
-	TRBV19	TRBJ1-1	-	CASSNEGAEAFF	TGTGCCAGTAGTAATGAGGGGGCTGAAGCTTTCTTT
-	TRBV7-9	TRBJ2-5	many	CASSGRSQETQYF	TGTGCCAGCAGCGGACGGTCCCAAGAGACCCAGTACTTC
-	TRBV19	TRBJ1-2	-	CASSISGAENYGYTF	TGTGCCAGTAGTATATCAGGAGCAGAAAACTATGGCTACACCTTC
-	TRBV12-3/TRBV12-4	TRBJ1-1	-	CASSLTAMNTEAFF	TGTGCCAGCAGTTTGACAGCAATGAACACTGAAGCTTTCTTT
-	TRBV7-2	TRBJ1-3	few	CASSLGGLGGNTIYF	TGTGCCAGCAGCTTAGGGGGTTTGGGGGGAAACACCATATATTTT
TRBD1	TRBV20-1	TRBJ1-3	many	CSARLFRGHGNTIYF	TGCAGTGCTAGACTATTCAGGGGGCATGGAAACACCATATATTTT
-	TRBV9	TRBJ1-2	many	CASSVDPGNYGYTF	TGTGCCAGCAGCGTAGACCCAGGGAACTATGGCTACACCTTC
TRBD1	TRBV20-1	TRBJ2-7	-	CSAHGTENYGQYF	TGCAGTGCTCACGGGACAGAAAACTACGGGCAGTACTTC
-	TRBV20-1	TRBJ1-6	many	CSARAGLSYNSPLHF	TGCAGTGCTAGGGCCGGACTCTCCTATAATTCACCCCTCCACTTT
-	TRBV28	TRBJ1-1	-	CASTYRDTKNTEAFF	TGTGCCAGCACTTATAGGGACACTAAGAACACTGAAGCTTTCTTT
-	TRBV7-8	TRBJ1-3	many	CASSLGAQGIFSGNTIYF	TGTGCCAGCAGCTTAGGGGCACAGGGTATTTTCTCTGGAAACACCATATATTTT
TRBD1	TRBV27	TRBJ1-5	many	CASSPPGQGQGYSNQPQHF	TGTGCCAGCAGTCCGCCGGGACAGGGCCAAGGTTATAGCAATCAGCCCCAGCATTTT